These 9 T cell receptor beta chains were sequenced from one sample in a study of blood T cells in healthy people across ages. It was with a sample-barcoded 5' primer and a J-beta primer mix that a second PCR of roughly 7 to 12 cycles was run. Each CDR3 protein is one row after TCRdb ran MiXCR on the 5' RACE reads. Among roughly 500,000 distinct CDR3 sequences listed, approximately 30% were seen once. The sequencing sample was made of blood. The source is a woman between 65 and 79 years old in good health.

This clonotype was seen more than once but under ten times. This CDR3 reads CASSLDIPGPYGYTF. The CDR3 bases are TGTGCCAGCAGCTTAGATATCCCGGGCCCCTATGGCTACACCTTC. V usage is TRBV7-8 and J usage is TRBJ1-2; D unresolved. Germline V gene sequence: CDR1 SGHVS, CDR2 FQNEAQ. The ends were cut back, 1 base at V and 4 bases at J, with 13 bases in the middle. The CDR3 has 15 amino acids.

This clonotype was seen more than once but under ten times. This chain links TRBV6-5 with TRBJ1-4; 9 bases match TRBD1. Germline loops: CDR1 MNHEY, CDR2 SVGAGI. CDR3 length: 15 amino acids. V lost 0 bases and J lost 14; bases outside the gene matches: 10. DNA of the CDR3: TGTGCCAGCAGTTACTCGGGGACAGGGCTCTTCGGGCTGTTTTTT. This translates into CASSYSGTGLFGLFF.

The chain joins TRBV20-1 to TRBJ1-6; weak D call: TRBD1 (6 bases). The germline gives CDR1 DFQATT, CDR2 SNEGSKA (reference sequence). The length of the CDR3 is 15 residues. V was pared by 3 bases and J by 7 bases, with 16 bases between. CDR3: CSARTGPAWNSPLHF. The CDR3 DNA sequence: TGCAGTGCTAGGACAGGACCAGCTTGGAATTCACCCCTCCACTTT.

This clonotype has just a few counts. This chain links TRBV5-1 with TRBJ2-2; D possibly corresponds to TRBD1 (5 bases). CDR3 length equals 15 residues. Germline CDR1 reads SGHRS; CDR2 reads YFSETQ. V lost 3 bases, J lost 3 bases, and 12 bases lay in between. CDR3 in amino acids: CASSSGGRDTGELFF. The DNA of the CDR3 is TGCGCCAGCAGCTCCGGCGGCAGGGACACCGGGGAGCTGTTTTTT.

This clonotype was detected only a few times. The chain carries TRBV7-2 and TRBJ2-4, with D unclear. Germline V lookup: CDR1 SGHTA, CDR2 FQGNSA. V gave up 5 bases and J gave up 0 bases, with 14 bases separating them. The CDR3 covers 16 residues. CDR3 sequence: CASSQASLLAKNIQYF. The CDR3 DNA follows: TGTGCCAGCAGCCAAGCGAGTCTTCTAGCCAAAAACATTCAGTACTTC.

This clonotype was seen only a few times. DNA for the CDR3: TGCGCCAGCGGGCAGTCCCGCACAGATACGCAGTATTTT. Protein sequence: CASGQSRTDTQYF. J is TRBJ2-3 and V is TRBV4-3; D unresolved. Deletions cut 8 bases from V and 1 base from J, with 10 bases between. CDR1 is LGHNA, CDR2 YSLEER, per germline. The CDR3 consists of 13 residues.

This chain uses TRBV7-2 with TRBJ2-7, with a weak D call TRBD2 (7 bases). V was shortened by 2 bases and J by 0 bases, with 14 bases between the two germline ends. Germline V gene lookup returns CDR1 SGHTA and CDR2 FQGNSA. CDR3 length: 16 residues. CDR3 in amino acids: CASSLNGRGASYEQYF. The CDR3 DNA follows: TGTGCCAGCAGCTTAAATGGGAGGGGGGCCTCCTACGAGCAGTACTTC.

Regarding this clonotype: One end of the junction fails to match germline, which may point to a read error. The chain recombines TRBV7-2 with TRBJ2-1; 7 positions match TRBD1. The CDR3 is made up of 16 amino acids. CDR1 is SGHTA, CDR2 FQGNSA, per germline. DNA for the CDR3: TGCGCCAGCAGCTTAGGGAATAGGGGGCGGATCGATGAGCAGTTCTTC. It codes for CASSLGNRGRIDEQFF.

The V gene is TRBV7-2, the J gene TRBJ2-3, with D possibly being TRBD2 (5 bases). Germline V gives CDR1 SGHTA, CDR2 FQGNSA. The CDR3 runs 15 residues. Trimming removed 4 bases at V and 4 bases at J, with 15 bases between. The CDR3 protein is CASSSGLGDADTQYF. In DNA, the CDR3 is TGTGCCAGCAGCTCTGGGCTCGGGGATGCAGATACGCAGTATTTT.